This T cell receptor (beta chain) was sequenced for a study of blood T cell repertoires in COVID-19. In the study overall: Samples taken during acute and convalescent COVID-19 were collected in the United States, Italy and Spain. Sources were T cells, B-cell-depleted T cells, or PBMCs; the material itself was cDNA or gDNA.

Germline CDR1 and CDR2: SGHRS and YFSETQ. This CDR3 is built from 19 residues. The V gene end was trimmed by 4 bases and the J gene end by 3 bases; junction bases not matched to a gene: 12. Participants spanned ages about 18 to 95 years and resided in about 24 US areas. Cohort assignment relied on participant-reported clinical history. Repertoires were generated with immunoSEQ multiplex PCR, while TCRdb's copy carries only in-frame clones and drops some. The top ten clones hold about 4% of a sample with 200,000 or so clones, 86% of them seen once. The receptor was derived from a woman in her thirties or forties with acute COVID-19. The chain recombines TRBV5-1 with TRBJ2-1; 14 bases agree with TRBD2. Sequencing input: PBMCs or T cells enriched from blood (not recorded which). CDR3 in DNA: TGCGCCAGCAGCCCGGAGGGGACTAGCGGGGGCCTTCGCTACAATGAGCAGTTCTTC. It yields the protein CASSPEGTSGGLRYNEQFF.